This TCR beta chain appears in the sequencing data of a study of T cell changes during pregnancy in multiple sclerosis. CDR3 length equals 15 residues. Germline V gene sequence: CDR1 LNHNV, CDR2 YYDKDF (reference sequence). V was cut by 0 bases and J by 4 bases, with 12 bases left in between. TCRdb's copy holds only in-frame clones and misses some; the assay was immunoSEQ multiplex PCR. The sample lists more than 80,000 clones, more than 85% occurring once. The receptor was isolated from a female donor with multiple sclerosis, enrolled in a pregnancy study. Sequencing was performed on peripheral blood, taken in the first trimester of pregnancy. The genes are TRBV15 and TRBJ1-1; D possibly corresponds to TRBD1 (6 bases). For the CDR3, the DNA is TGTGCCACCAGCAGAGAACGGGGGGCTAGCACTGAAGCTTTCTTT. It translates to CATSRERGASTEAFF. Using reference TRBV15 and TRBJ1-1 for the parts outside the CDR3, the full variable domain is DAMVIQNPRYQVTQFGKPVTLSCSQTLNHNVMYWYQQKSSQAPKLLFHYYDKDFNNEADTPDNFQSRRPNTSFCFLDIRSPGLGDTAMYLCATSRERGASTEAFFGQGTRLTVV.